What follows are 14 T cell receptor beta chains derived from one specimen sequenced in a study of shared clonotypes between healthy human individuals. Data came from immunoSEQ multiplex PCR; TCRdb stores just in-frame clones and leaves some out. The data show 2 million to 2.5 million clones, 90% to 95% seen once. Source material: naive CD4+ T cells sorted from blood. The subset denotes: CD45RA+ positively selected. These receptors all come from a man between 18 and 35 years old in good health.

The V gene is TRBV5-1, the J gene TRBJ2-1; TRBD2 aligns across 14 bases. CDR3 length equals 18 residues. Germline CDR1 and CDR2: SGHRS and YFSETQ. V was pared by 5 bases and J by 0 bases, with 7 bases of the junction left unmatched. The CDR3 DNA sequence: TGCGCCAGCAGTAGGGGACTAGCGGGAGAACGCTCCTACAATGAGCAGTTCTTC. Its protein product is CASSRGLAGERSYNEQFF.

The rearrangement joins TRBV5-1 to TRBJ1-1; TRBD1 aligns across 10 bases. The V and J ends lost 4 bases and 6 bases, in that order; junction bases with no gene match: 9. Per germline, CDR1 SGHRS and CDR2 YFSETQ. The length of the CDR3 is 15 residues. The CDR3 bases are TGCGCCAGCAGCCAGGGACAGGGGAGGCGGGCTGAAGCTTTCTTT. Its protein product is CASSQGQGRRAEAFF.

The rearrangement uses TRBV7-9 and TRBJ2-1, with D possibly matching TRBD2 (6 bases). CDR3 length: 14 amino acids. The V end lost 5 bases, the J end lost 2 bases, and 10 bases lay between the germline ends. Germline-derived CDR1 and CDR2 are SEHNR and FQNEAQ (reference sequence). Written as DNA, the CDR3 is TGTGCCAGCAGCGTACCGGGGGCCTACAATGAGCAGTTCTTC. Translation gives CASSVPGAYNEQFF. The entire variable domain, with the rest obtained from reference TRBV7-9 and TRBJ2-1, is as follows: DTGVSQNPRHKITKRGQNVTFRCDPISEHNRLYWYRQTLGQGPEFLTYFQNEAQLEKSRLLSDRFSAERPKGSFSTLEIQRTEQGDSAMYLCASSVPGAYNEQFFGPGTRLTVL.

The V and J genes are TRBV4-1 and TRBJ1-4; no definite D call. Germline V CDR1 and CDR2: MGHRA, YSYEKL. This CDR3 has 13 residues. V lost 4 bases and J lost 8, with 11 bases in between. The CDR3 sequence: CASSRFVVEKLFF. As DNA, the CDR3 is TGCGCCAGCAGCCGGTTCGTGGTAGAAAAACTGTTTTTT.

J is TRBJ1-2 and V is TRBV7-2; the D is unclear. V lost 5 bases and J lost 8, with 3 bases in between. The CDR3 runs 9 residues. Germline V lookup: CDR1 SGHTA, CDR2 FQGNSA. Written as DNA, the CDR3 is TGTGCCAGCAGCCCCGGCTACACCTTC. This gives the protein CASSPGYTF.

The chain has TRBV5-4 and TRBJ2-3; D may be TRBD1 (5 bases). The CDR3 consists of 15 residues. Germline values: CDR1 SGHNT, CDR2 YYREEE (reference sequence). Trimming removed 1 base at V and 1 base at J, with 10 bases between. CDR3 bases: TGTGCCAGCAGCTTGCGGGTAGGGGGCACAGATACGCAGTATTTT. Its translation: CASSLRVGGTDTQYF.

The chain combines TRBV18 with TRBJ2-7, with a tentative D call TRBD1 (5 bases). The CDR3 extends over 13 amino acids. Trimming left V 6 bases short and J 6 bases short, with 15 bases between. From germline, CDR1 is KGHSH and CDR2 LQKENI. The CDR3 DNA follows: TGTGCCAGCTCCCCTCTGTCCCAGGGCGAGCAGTACTTC. The encoded protein is CASSPLSQGEQYF.

The rearrangement links TRBV7-9 to TRBJ2-1; D possibly matches TRBD1 or TRBD2 (6 bases each). The V gene lost 8 bases and the J gene lost 9 bases, with 26 bases spanning the gap. CDR1 is SEHNR and CDR2 is FQNEAQ in the germline V gene (reference sequence). The CDR3 runs 16 residues. The CDR3 sequence is CASVSGRRGSVPEQFF. The CDR3 coding sequence is TGTGCCAGCGTCTCCGGCAGGAGGGGGTCCGTACCTGAGCAGTTCTTC. Filled out from reference TRBV7-9 and TRBJ2-1, the complete variable domain reads DTGVSQNPRHKITKRGQNVTFRCDPISEHNRLYWYRQTLGQGPEFLTYFQNEAQLEKSRLLSDRFSAERPKGSFSTLEIQRTEQGDSAMYLCASVSGRRGSVPEQFFGPGTRLTVL.

The chain links TRBV11-2 to TRBJ2-5; D might be TRBD2 (7 bases). The CDR3 loop spans 16 amino acids. V lost 2 bases to trimming and J lost 3 bases, with 16 bases between them. Germline-derived CDR1 and CDR2 are SGHAT and FQNNGV. CDR3 protein: CASSLQDLGGEETQYF. CDR3 sequence (DNA): TGTGCCAGCAGCTTACAGGATCTAGGGGGGGAAGAGACCCAGTACTTC.

The chain links TRBV7-8 to TRBJ1-4; TRBD1 agrees at 9 bases. The CDR3 spans 16 residues. Germline assignment: CDR1 SGHVS and CDR2 FQNEAQ. The ends lost 0 bases at V and 7 bases at J; junction bases unmatched: 6. This CDR3 is CASSLAGTGRGEKLFF. The CDR3 DNA reads as TGTGCCAGCAGCTTAGCCGGGACAGGGCGGGGTGAAAAACTGTTTTTT.

Only a few counts were recorded for this clone. The V gene is TRBV4-1, the J gene TRBJ2-2, with no clear D. CDR3 length equals 13 residues. V gave up 1 base and J gave up 8 bases, with 8 bases separating them. Germline CDR1 is MGHRA and CDR2 is YSYEKL. The DNA of the CDR3 is TGCGCCAGCAGCCAAGTTCCTGGGGGGGAGCTGTTTTTT. It encodes CASSQVPGGELFF.

The rearrangement joins TRBV23-1 to TRBJ1-6; D is perhaps TRBD1 (5 bases). TRBV23-1 belongs to the ORF category, with a function that is uncertain. V was pared by 4 bases and J by 10 bases, with 14 bases between. This CDR3 spans 14 amino acids. CDR3 nucleotides: TGCGCCAGCAGTCCGCAGGGCGGGCGCTCACCCCTCCACTTT. This translates into CASSPQGGRSPLHF.

CDR3 region: CASRSVVNTEAFF. DNA for the CDR3: TGTGCCAGCAGGAGTGTAGTGAACACTGAAGCTTTCTTT. This chain connects TRBV6-5 to TRBJ1-1; the D is unclear. V gave up 6 bases and J gave up 0 bases, with 8 bases separating them. The germline CDR1 and CDR2 sequences are MNHEY and SVGAGI. This CDR3 contains 13 residues.

The chain employs TRBV2 and TRBJ2-3, with 11 bases lining up with TRBD2. The CDR3 contains 16 residues. CDR1 and CDR2 from the germline V gene are SNHLY and FYNNEI. The V segment lost 5 bases and the J segment 1 base; nucleotides outside the gene matches: 5. DNA of the CDR3: TGTGCCAGCAGTAAGGGACTAGCGGTCGGCACAGATACGCAGTATTTT. Translation: CASSKGLAVGTDTQYF.